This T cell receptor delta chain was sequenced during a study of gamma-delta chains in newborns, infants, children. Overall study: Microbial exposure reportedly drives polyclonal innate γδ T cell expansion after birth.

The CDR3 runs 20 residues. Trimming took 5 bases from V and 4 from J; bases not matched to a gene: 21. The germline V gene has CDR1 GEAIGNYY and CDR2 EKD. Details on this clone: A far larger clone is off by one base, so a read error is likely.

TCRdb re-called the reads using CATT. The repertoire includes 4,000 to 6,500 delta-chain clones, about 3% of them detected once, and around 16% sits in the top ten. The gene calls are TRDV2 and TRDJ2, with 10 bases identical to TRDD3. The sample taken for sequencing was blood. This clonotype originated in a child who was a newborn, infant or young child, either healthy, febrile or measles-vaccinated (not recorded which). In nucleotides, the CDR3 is TGTGCCTGTGTACCGTACTGGGGGATGCTTGGGAGTCCACAGACAGCACAACTCTTCTTT. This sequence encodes CACVPYWGMLGSPQTAQLFF.